The clone carrying this T cell receptor (beta chain) was seen a few times. This CDR3 spans 17 amino acids. Germline CDR1 is MGHRA and CDR2 is YSYEKL. Trimming pared 0 bases from V and 4 bases from J, leaving 18 bases between. The record originates from a study of blood T cells in healthy people across ages. Study-level information: Per every two T cells, about one barcoded beta molecule was captured by template switching.

Then a second PCR, running roughly 7 to 12 cycles, was carried out with a sample-barcoded 5' primer and a J-beta primer mix. Every single cDNA molecule received a tag from a template-switch adaptor with 12 random nucleotides. TCRdb independently ran MiXCR on the 5' RACE reads; one entry per CDR3 protein. The table has 1.5 million to 1.9 million distinct CDR3 sequences, less than 45% seen once. This clonotype was obtained from a woman aged 18-29 years in good health. Specimen: blood. This chain uses TRBV4-1 with TRBJ1-2; D remains ambiguous. CDR3: CASSQDPGRPMPYGYTF. CDR3 DNA: TGCGCCAGCAGCCAAGATCCGGGAAGGCCTATGCCCTATGGCTACACCTTC.